These 2 T cell receptor beta chains were all obtained from the same sample, sequenced in a study of blood T cell repertoires in COVID-19. TCRdb's table, derived via immunoSEQ multiplex PCR, lists solely in-frame clones and lacks some. The table records about 81,000 clones, about 83% of them present only once. The sequencing input was peripheral blood. These receptors were collected from a human donor in a cohort sampled during active COVID-19.

The table lists this clone with a count of one. This sequence joins TRBV7-2 and TRBJ2-1; 11 bases map to TRBD2. Germline loops: CDR1 SGHTA, CDR2 FQGNSA. The CDR3 is made up of 16 amino acids. J was trimmed by 10 bases and V by 3 bases; bases with no gene match: 11. The CDR3 sequence is CASSFTHSGGAQEQFF. CDR3 nucleotides: TGTGCCAGCAGCTTCACGCATAGCGGGGGGGCTCAGGAGCAGTTCTTC.

This chain connects TRBV7-8 to TRBJ2-2; TRBD1 agrees at 8 bases. Germline V CDR1 and CDR2: SGHVS, FQNEAQ. The junction had 5 bases not matched to a gene; V was cut back by 5 bases and J by 6 bases. This CDR3 is built from 14 residues. CDR3 in DNA: TGTGCCAGCAGCGACTCGACAGGGGCCGGGGAGCTGTTTTTT. Its translation is CASSDSTGAGELFF.